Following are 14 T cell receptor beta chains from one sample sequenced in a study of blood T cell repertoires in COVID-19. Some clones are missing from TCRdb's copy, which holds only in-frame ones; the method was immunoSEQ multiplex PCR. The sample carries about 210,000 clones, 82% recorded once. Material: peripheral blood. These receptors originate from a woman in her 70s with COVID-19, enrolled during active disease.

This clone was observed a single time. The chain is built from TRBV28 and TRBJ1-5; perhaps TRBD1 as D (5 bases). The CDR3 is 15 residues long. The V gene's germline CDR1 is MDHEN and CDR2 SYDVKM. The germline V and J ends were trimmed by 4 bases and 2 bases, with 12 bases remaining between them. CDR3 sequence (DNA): TGTGCCAGCAGTTCGGGGGGGTTTCGCAATCAGCCCCAGCATTTT. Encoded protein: CASSSGGFRNQPQHF.

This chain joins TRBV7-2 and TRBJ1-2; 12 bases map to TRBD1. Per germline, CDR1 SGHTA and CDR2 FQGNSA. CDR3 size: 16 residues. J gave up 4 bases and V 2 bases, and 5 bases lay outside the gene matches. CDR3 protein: CASSLLGQGATYGYTF. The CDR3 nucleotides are TGTGCCAGCAGCTTATTGGGACAGGGGGCGACCTATGGCTACACCTTC. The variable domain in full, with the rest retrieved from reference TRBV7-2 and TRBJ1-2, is GAGVSQSPSNKVTEKGKDVELRCDPISGHTALYWYRQSLGQGLEFLIYFQGNSAPDKSGLPSDRFSAERTGGSVSTLTIQRTQQEDSAVYLCASSLLGQGATYGYTFGSGTRLTVV.

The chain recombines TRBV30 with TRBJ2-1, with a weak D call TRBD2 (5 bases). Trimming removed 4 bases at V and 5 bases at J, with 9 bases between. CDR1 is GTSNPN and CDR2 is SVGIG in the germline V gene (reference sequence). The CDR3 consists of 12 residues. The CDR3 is CAWNHGDNEQFF. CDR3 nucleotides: TGTGCCTGGAATCACGGGGACAATGAGCAGTTCTTC.

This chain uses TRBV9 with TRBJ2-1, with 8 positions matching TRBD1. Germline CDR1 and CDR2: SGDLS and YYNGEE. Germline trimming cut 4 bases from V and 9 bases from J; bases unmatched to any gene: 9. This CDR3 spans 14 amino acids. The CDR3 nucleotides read TGTGCCAGCAGCCCCCGACAGGGGAACACTGAGCAGTTCTTC. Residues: CASSPRQGNTEQFF.

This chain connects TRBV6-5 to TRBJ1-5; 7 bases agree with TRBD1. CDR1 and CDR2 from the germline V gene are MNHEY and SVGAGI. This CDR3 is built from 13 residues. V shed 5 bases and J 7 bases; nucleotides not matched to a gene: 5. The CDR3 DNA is TGTGCCAGCAGTCCCCGGGACAGCCAGCCCCAGCATTTT. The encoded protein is CASSPRDSQPQHF.

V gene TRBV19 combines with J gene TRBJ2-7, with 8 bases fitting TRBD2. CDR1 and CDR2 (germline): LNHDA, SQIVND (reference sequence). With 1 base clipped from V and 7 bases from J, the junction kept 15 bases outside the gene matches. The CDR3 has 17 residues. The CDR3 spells CASSIAWRGGRTREQYF. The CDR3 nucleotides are TGTGCCAGTAGTATAGCTTGGAGGGGCGGGAGGACGCGTGAGCAGTACTTC.

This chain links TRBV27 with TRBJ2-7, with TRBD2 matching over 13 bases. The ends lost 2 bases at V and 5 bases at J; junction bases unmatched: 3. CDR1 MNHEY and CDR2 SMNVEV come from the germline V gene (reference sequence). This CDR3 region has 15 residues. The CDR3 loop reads CASSLKTSGRNEQYF. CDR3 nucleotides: TGTGCCAGCAGTTTAAAGACTAGCGGGAGGAACGAGCAGTACTTC.

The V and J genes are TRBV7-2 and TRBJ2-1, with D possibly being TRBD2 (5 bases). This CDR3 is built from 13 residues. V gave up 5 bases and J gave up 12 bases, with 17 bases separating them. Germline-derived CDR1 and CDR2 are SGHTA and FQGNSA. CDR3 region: CASSPMGALGQFF. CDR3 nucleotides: TGTGCCAGCAGCCCCATGGGAGCTCTCGGGCAGTTCTTC.

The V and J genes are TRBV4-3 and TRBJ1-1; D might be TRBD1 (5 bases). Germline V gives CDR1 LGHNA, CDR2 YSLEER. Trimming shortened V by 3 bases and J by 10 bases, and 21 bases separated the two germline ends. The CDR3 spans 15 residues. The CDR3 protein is CASSQGGGAGGRAFF. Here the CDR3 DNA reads TGCGCCAGCAGCCAGGGGGGAGGGGCAGGAGGGCGAGCTTTCTTT.

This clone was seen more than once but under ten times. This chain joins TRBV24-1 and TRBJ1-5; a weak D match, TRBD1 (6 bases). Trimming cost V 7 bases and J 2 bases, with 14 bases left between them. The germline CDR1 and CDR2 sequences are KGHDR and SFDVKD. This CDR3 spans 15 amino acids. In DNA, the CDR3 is TGTGCCACCAGGGATGGACAGACTGGCAATCAGCCCCAGCATTTT. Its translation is CATRDGQTGNQPQHF.

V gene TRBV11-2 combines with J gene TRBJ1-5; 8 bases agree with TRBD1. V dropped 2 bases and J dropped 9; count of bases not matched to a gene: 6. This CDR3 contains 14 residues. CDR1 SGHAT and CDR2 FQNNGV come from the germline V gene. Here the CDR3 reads CASSLQGASGPQHF. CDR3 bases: TGTGCCAGCAGCTTACAGGGGGCATCGGGGCCCCAGCATTTT.

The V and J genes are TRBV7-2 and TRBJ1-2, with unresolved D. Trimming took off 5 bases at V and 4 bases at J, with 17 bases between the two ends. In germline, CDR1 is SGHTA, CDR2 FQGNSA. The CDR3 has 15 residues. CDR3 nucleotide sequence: TGTGCCAGCAGCCCCGGGAGGGCAGCCGCCTATGGCTACACCTTC. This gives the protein CASSPGRAAAYGYTF. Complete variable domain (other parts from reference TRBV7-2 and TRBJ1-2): GAGVSQSPSNKVTEKGKDVELRCDPISGHTALYWYRQSLGQGLEFLIYFQGNSAPDKSGLPSDRFSAERTGGSVSTLTIQRTQQEDSAVYLCASSPGRAAAYGYTFGSGTRLTVV.

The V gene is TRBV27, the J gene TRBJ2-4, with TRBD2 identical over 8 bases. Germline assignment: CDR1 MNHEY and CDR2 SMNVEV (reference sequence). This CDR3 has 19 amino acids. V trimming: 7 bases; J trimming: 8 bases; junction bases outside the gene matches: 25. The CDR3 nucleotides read TGTGCCAGCAAGGAGTCCCTCAACCGTCGGGAGGGCCATATAGACATTCAGTACTTC. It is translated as CASKESLNRREGHIDIQYF.

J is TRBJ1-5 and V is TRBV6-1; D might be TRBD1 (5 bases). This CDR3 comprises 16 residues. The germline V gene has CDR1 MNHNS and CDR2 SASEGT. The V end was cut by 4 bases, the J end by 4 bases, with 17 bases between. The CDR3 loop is CASSALPLTANQPQHF. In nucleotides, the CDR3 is TGTGCCAGCAGTGCCCTACCCTTGACAGCAAATCAGCCCCAGCATTTT.